Listed here is a single T cell receptor beta chain. The data were obtained in a study of shared clonotypes between healthy human individuals. The CDR3 has 14 residues. Deletions cut 2 bases from V and 8 bases from J, with 15 bases between. Germline assignment: CDR1 MDHEN and CDR2 SYDVKM. Only CD45RO-negative cells positively selected for CCR7 counted as naive CD8 cells, so terminally differentiated effector memory CD45RA+ cells were excluded. The repertoire was sequenced with immunoSEQ multiplex PCR; TCRdb's copy has only in-frame clones and lacks some. Of around 1.9 million clones listed, roughly 95% are singletons.

The receptor was isolated from a man aged 18-30 years in good health. Some clones in this sample may be carry-over from other donors' samples. The chain has TRBV28 and TRBJ1-2, with D perhaps TRBD1 (6 bases). The specimen sequenced was naive CD8+ T cells from PBMCs. The CDR3 is CASSLRGEGAGYTF. DNA for the CDR3: TGTGCCAGCAGTTTAAGGGGGGAGGGAGCGGGCTACACCTTC.